The rows below give T cell receptor beta chains drawn from one sample of a study of blood T cells in healthy people across ages. TCRdb itself ran the 5' RACE reads through MiXCR, one entry per CDR3 protein. The profile shows 800,000 to 950,000 distinct CDR3 sequences, about 29% of them singletons. The same sample was also studied in work on T cells of mothers and their children.

The specimen was blood. The receptor set was obtained from a middle-aged woman in good health. The CDR3 runs from the conserved cysteine through the conserved F or W. The D gene is left open where the match is weak. Clone size, where shown, is once, few, many, or a class for clones that have expanded.

D gene: .; V gene: TRBV20-1; clone size: .; J gene: TRBJ1-5; CDR3 DNA: TGCAGTGCTAGAGATCCGTCCGGGGATGGGCAGCCCCAGCATTTT; CDR3 protein: CSARDPSGDGQPQHF
D gene: TRBD1; V gene: TRBV10-3; clone size: few; J gene: TRBJ1-1; CDR3 DNA: TGTGCCATCAGTGAGCCAGGGGGCAACACTGAAGCTTTCTTT; CDR3 protein: CAISEPGGNTEAFF
D gene: .; V gene: TRBV6-5; clone size: many; J gene: TRBJ2-6; CDR3 DNA: TGTGCCAGCACCCGCTCAGGGGCCAACGTCCTGACTTTC; CDR3 protein: CASTRSGANVLTF
D gene: .; V gene: TRBV5-1; clone size: .; J gene: TRBJ1-2; CDR3 DNA: TGCGCCAGCAGCTTGGGGGATCCCACCGGCTACACCTTC; CDR3 protein: CASSLGDPTGYTF
D gene: TRBD1; V gene: TRBV27; clone size: .; J gene: TRBJ1-2; CDR3 DNA: TGTGCCAGCAGTTTAAAGGACAGGGGAGGGGTCTATGGCTACACCTTC; CDR3 protein: CASSLKDRGGVYGYTF
D gene: .; V gene: TRBV28; clone size: .; J gene: TRBJ2-7; CDR3 DNA: TGTGCCATCGGCCGGGGCCCCGCCGGCGAGCAGTACTTC; CDR3 protein: CAIGRGPAGEQYF
D gene: TRBD1; V gene: TRBV7-2; clone size: few; J gene: TRBJ2-7; CDR3 DNA: TGTGCCAGCAGCCGTGGACAGGGGGCTATGTGGCAGTACTTC; CDR3 protein: CASSRGQGAMWQYF
D gene: .; V gene: TRBV5-8; clone size: many; J gene: TRBJ2-5; CDR3 DNA: TGTGCCAGCAGCTCGAGAAACAGGGCAGTCGGAGAGACCCAGTACTTC; CDR3 protein: CASSSRNRAVGETQYF
D gene: TRBD1; V gene: TRBV11-1; clone size: .; J gene: TRBJ1-2; CDR3 DNA: TGTGCCAGCAGCTTAGTAGCGGCACAGGGGGCGCTTAAGCCTCCCGCCCACTATGGCTACACCTTC; CDR3 protein: CASSLVAAQGALKPPAHYGYTF
D gene: .; V gene: TRBV5-5; clone size: many; J gene: TRBJ2-3; CDR3 DNA: TGTGCCAGCAGCTTGGTGGGGGGGCACACAGATACGCAGTATTTT; CDR3 protein: CASSLVGGHTDTQYF
D gene: .; V gene: TRBV6-2/TRBV6-3; clone size: many; J gene: TRBJ2-1; CDR3 DNA: TGTGCCAGCAGTTACGTTTCCAGCGTACTGTCCTACAATGAGCAGTTCTTC; CDR3 protein: CASSYVSSVLSYNEQFF
D gene: .; V gene: TRBV29-1; clone size: .; J gene: TRBJ1-1; CDR3 DNA: TGCAGCGCTGCGGAGAACACTGAAGCTTTCTTT; CDR3 protein: CSAAENTEAFF
D gene: .; V gene: TRBV7-9; clone size: .; J gene: TRBJ1-1; CDR3 DNA: TGTGCCAGCAGCTTGATAGACACTGAAGCTTTCTTT; CDR3 protein: CASSLIDTEAFF
D gene: .; V gene: TRBV3-1; clone size: .; J gene: TRBJ2-5; CDR3 DNA: TGTGCCAGCAGCCCCCAGGTAAAGAAGACCCAGTACTTC; CDR3 protein: CASSPQVKKTQYF
D gene: .; V gene: TRBV29-1; clone size: .; J gene: TRBJ2-3; CDR3 DNA: TGCAGCGTTGGCCGCGTAGATGCAGATACGCAGTATTTT; CDR3 protein: CSVGRVDADTQYF
D gene: TRBD2; V gene: TRBV14; clone size: few; J gene: TRBJ2-1; CDR3 DNA: TGTGCCAGCAGCCTAACTAGCGGAACCAGGGATGAGCAGTTCTTC; CDR3 protein: CASSLTSGTRDEQFF
D gene: .; V gene: TRBV7-9; clone size: .; J gene: TRBJ1-4; CDR3 DNA: TGTGCCAGCAGCTTATCTCTAGTACGTGGGGAAAAACTGTTTTTT; CDR3 protein: CASSLSLVRGEKLFF
D gene: .; V gene: TRBV18; clone size: few; J gene: TRBJ2-7; CDR3 DNA: TGTGCCAGCTCACCACCCCTGGGCTGCGAGCAGTACTTC; CDR3 protein: CASSPPLGCEQYF
D gene: TRBD1; V gene: TRBV20-1; clone size: once; J gene: TRBJ1-2; CDR3 DNA: TGCAGTGCTAGTCACCCACCGGGACAGGGGAAGCTCGATGGCTACACCTTC; CDR3 protein: CSASHPPGQGKLDGYTF
D gene: TRBD1; V gene: TRBV6-1; clone size: few; J gene: TRBJ1-2; CDR3 DNA: TGTGCCAGCATCCCTTACAGGGGGCGCGACTATGGCTACACCTTC; CDR3 protein: CASIPYRGRDYGYTF
D gene: TRBD1; V gene: TRBV12-3/TRBV12-4; clone size: .; J gene: TRBJ2-4; CDR3 DNA: TGTGCCAGCAGTTTTGGGACAGGGTACTTC; CDR3 protein: CASSFGTGYF
D gene: .; V gene: TRBV9; clone size: many; J gene: TRBJ2-7; CDR3 DNA: TGTGCCAGCAGCCTTATTCTTGGCAGGGACTACGAGCAGTACTTC; CDR3 protein: CASSLILGRDYEQYF
D gene: TRBD1; V gene: TRBV24-1; clone size: many; J gene: TRBJ2-4; CDR3 DNA: TGTGCCACCAGTGATCCCCGGGACAGGGGCCAAAACATTCAGTACTTC; CDR3 protein: CATSDPRDRGQNIQYF
D gene: TRBD1; V gene: TRBV7-2; clone size: few; J gene: TRBJ1-3; CDR3 DNA: TGTGCCAGCAGCTTACAGGGGGCTAGTCGTGGAAACACCATATATTTT; CDR3 protein: CASSLQGASRGNTIYF
D gene: TRBD1; V gene: TRBV7-2; clone size: .; J gene: TRBJ2-7; CDR3 DNA: TGTGCCAGCAGCTTTTGGACAGGGGGCATAAGGTCCTACGAGCAGTACTTC; CDR3 protein: CASSFWTGGIRSYEQYF
D gene: TRBD1; V gene: TRBV5-5; clone size: few; J gene: TRBJ2-1; CDR3 DNA: TGTGCCAGCAGACCACAGGGGAATGAGCAGTTCTTC; CDR3 protein: CASRPQGNEQFF
D gene: .; V gene: TRBV20-1; clone size: .; J gene: TRBJ1-4; CDR3 DNA: TGCAGTGCTTTATGGACGAACGAAAAACTGTTTTTT; CDR3 protein: CSALWTNEKLFF
D gene: .; V gene: TRBV9; clone size: .; J gene: TRBJ2-3; CDR3 DNA: TGTGCCAGCAGCGAAAGTTCTAAAGGGCGGGTAGCAGATACGCAGTATTTT; CDR3 protein: CASSESSKGRVADTQYF
D gene: TRBD1; V gene: TRBV19; clone size: .; J gene: TRBJ2-1; CDR3 DNA: TGTGCCAGTAGTAAGGACAGGGGGGGAGAGCAGTTCTTC; CDR3 protein: CASSKDRGGEQFF
D gene: TRBD1; V gene: TRBV10-3; clone size: many; J gene: TRBJ2-7; CDR3 DNA: TGTGCCATCTTAGACAGGGGCGGGTCCTACGAGCAGTACTTC; CDR3 protein: CAILDRGGSYEQYF
D gene: .; V gene: TRBV20-1; clone size: few; J gene: TRBJ2-2; CDR3 DNA: TGCAGTGCTAGAGATCTAACGAACACCGGGGAGCTGTTTTTT; CDR3 protein: CSARDLTNTGELFF
D gene: TRBD1; V gene: TRBV5-1; clone size: .; J gene: TRBJ1-1; CDR3 DNA: TGCGCCAGCAGCTTGGCCACCGGGACAGGGAACACTGAAGCTTTCTTT; CDR3 protein: CASSLATGTGNTEAFF
D gene: TRBD2; V gene: TRBV12-3/TRBV12-4; clone size: many; J gene: TRBJ2-1; CDR3 DNA: TGTGCCAGCAGCAACAGACTAGCGGGGGATTACAATGAGCAGTTCTTC; CDR3 protein: CASSNRLAGDYNEQFF
D gene: TRBD2; V gene: TRBV5-1; clone size: few; J gene: TRBJ2-3; CDR3 DNA: TGCGCCAGCAGCGACCAGGGACTAGCGGGAGGAGATACGCAGTATTTT; CDR3 protein: CASSDQGLAGGDTQYF
D gene: .; V gene: TRBV6-1; clone size: .; J gene: TRBJ1-5; CDR3 DNA: TGTGCCAGCAGTGAAGCAGTAGACAATCAGCCCCAGCATTTT; CDR3 protein: CASSEAVDNQPQHF
D gene: TRBD1; V gene: TRBV28; clone size: few; J gene: TRBJ1-4; CDR3 DNA: TGTGCCAGCAGTTTCGGACAGGGCCGTAATGAAAAACTGTTTTTT; CDR3 protein: CASSFGQGRNEKLFF
D gene: .; V gene: TRBV18; clone size: few; J gene: TRBJ2-1; CDR3 DNA: TGTGCCAGCTCACCACCTGTCAGGGTGGACAATGAGCAGTTCTTC; CDR3 protein: CASSPPVRVDNEQFF
D gene: TRBD1; V gene: TRBV7-2; clone size: few; J gene: TRBJ1-2; CDR3 DNA: TGTGCCAGCAGCTTAGACCAGGGGGGACCGAACTATGGCTACACCTTC; CDR3 protein: CASSLDQGGPNYGYTF